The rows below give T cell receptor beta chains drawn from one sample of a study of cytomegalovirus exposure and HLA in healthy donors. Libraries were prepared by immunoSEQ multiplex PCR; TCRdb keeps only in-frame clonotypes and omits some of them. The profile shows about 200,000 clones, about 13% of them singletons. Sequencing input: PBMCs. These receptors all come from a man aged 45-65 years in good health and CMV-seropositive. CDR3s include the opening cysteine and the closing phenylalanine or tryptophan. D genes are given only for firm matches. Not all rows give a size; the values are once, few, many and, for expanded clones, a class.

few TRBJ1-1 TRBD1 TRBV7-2 TGTGCCAGCAGCCCGGGACAGGGGGCTGGTGGCACTGAAGCTTTCTTT CASSPGQGAGGTEAFF
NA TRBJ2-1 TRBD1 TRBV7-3 TGTGCCAGCAGCTTATTCTCGGACAGGGGGTCTGTTGAGCAGTTCTTC CASSLFSDRGSVEQFF
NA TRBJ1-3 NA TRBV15 TGTGCCACCAGCAGAGATAGCGGTTTCTCTGGAAACACCATATATTTT CATSRDSGFSGNTIYF
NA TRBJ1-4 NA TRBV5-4 TGTGCCAGCTCGGCGGGGGGCCACGAGACTAATGAAAAACTGTTTTTT CASSAGGHETNEKLFF
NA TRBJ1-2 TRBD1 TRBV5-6 TGTGCCAGCAGCTTGAAGGACAGGGGATACTATGGCTACACCTTC CASSLKDRGYYGYTF
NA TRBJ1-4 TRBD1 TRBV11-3 TGTGCCAGCAGCATTGGGACAGCTAAAGGGGAAAAACTGTTTTTT CASSIGTAKGEKLFF
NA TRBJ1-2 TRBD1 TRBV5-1 TGCGCCAGCAGCTTAGGACAGGGAGGTGGGAATGGCTACACCTTC CASSLGQGGGNGYTF
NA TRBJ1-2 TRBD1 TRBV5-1 TGCGCCAGCAGCCCCGACAGGGGGAACAATGGCTACACCTTC CASSPDRGNNGYTF
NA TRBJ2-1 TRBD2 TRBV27 TGTGCCAGCAGTTTAGGTAGCGGGGGGGCGGGTGAGCAGTTCTTC CASSLGSGGAGEQFF
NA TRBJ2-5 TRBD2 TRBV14 TGTGCCAGCAGCCAACTAGCGGGGGCGGTAAAAAGAGCGACCCAGTACTTC CASSQLAGAVKRATQYF
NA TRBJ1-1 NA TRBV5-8 TGTGCCAGCAGACCGGGCCCCCACAGAGGGACTGAAGCTTTCTTT CASRPGPHRGTEAFF
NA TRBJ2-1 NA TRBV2 TGTGCCAGCACTCGGTCCTACAATGAGCAGTTCTTC CASTRSYNEQFF
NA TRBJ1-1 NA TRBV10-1 TGCGCCAGCAGTGGTAGAGGGCAGAACACTGAAGCTTTCTTT CASSGRGQNTEAFF
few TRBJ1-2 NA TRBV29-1 TGCAGCGTTGAGAGAGCGTATGGCTACACCTTC CSVERAYGYTF
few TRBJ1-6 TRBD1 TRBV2 TGTGCCAGCAGACTGACAGGGAATAATTCACCCCTCCACTTT CASRLTGNNSPLHF
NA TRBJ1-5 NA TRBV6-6 TGTGCCAGCAGTTCGCGAGACACCGATCAGCCCCAGCATTTT CASSSRDTDQPQHF
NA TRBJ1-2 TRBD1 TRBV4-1 TGCGCCAGCAGCCAAAACACAGGGGCAGGGGTTGACTATGGCTACACCTTC CASSQNTGAGVDYGYTF
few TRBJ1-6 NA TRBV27 TGTGCCAGCGGGGCCCCCACCGGCGGTTTTTCACCCCTCCACTTT CASGAPTGGFSPLHF
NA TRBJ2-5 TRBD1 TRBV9 TGTGCCAGCAGCGCCAATTGGGGACAGGGGGAGACCCAGTACTTC CASSANWGQGETQYF
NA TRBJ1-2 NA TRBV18 TGTGCCAGCTCACCACCTGCGAGAACAGACTATGGCTACACCTTC CASSPPARTDYGYTF
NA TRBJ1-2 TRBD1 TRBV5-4 TGTGCCAGCAGCTTGAATACAGGGGACTATGGCTACACCTTC CASSLNTGDYGYTF
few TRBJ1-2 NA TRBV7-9 TGTGCCAGCAGCTCCTGGACAGCTCTGTCCTATGGCTACACCTTC CASSSWTALSYGYTF
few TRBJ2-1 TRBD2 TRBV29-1 TGCAGCGTTGTCGGGGGGGGAGTAGGGGAATCATACAATGAGCAGTTCTTC CSVVGGGVGESYNEQFF
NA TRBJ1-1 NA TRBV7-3 TGTGCCGGAGTGGAGGGACCGAACACTGAAGCTTTCTTT CAGVEGPNTEAFF
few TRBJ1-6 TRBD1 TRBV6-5 TGTGCCAGCAGCTACAGGGGTTCAAATTCACCCCTCCACTTT CASSYRGSNSPLHF
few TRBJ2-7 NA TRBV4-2 TGTGCCAGCAGCCCCTCCCAGGGATCCTACGAGCAGTACTTC CASSPSQGSYEQYF
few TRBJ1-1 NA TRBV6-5 TGTGCCAGCAGTTTTGCAGGCAGTAAAGCTTTCTTT CASSFAGSKAFF
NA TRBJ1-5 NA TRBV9 TGTGCCAGCAGCGTATCTCCTAGCAATCAGCCCCAGCATTTT CASSVSPSNQPQHF
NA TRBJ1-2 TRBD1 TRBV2 TGTGCCAGCAGTCCTCGGACAGGGGGGACTGGCTACACCTTC CASSPRTGGTGYTF
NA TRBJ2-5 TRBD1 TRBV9 TGTGCCAGCAGCGTAGGGGACAGGGATGTGGAGACCCAGTACTTC CASSVGDRDVETQYF
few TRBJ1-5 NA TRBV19 TGTGCCAGTAGTAATAGGGGAGGTCAGCCCCAGCATTTT CASSNRGGQPQHF
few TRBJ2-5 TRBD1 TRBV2 TGTGCCAGCGCGGAGCAACCAGGGGGAGAGACCCAGTACTTC CASAEQPGGETQYF
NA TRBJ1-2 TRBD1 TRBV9 TGTGCCAGCAGCGCTCTAGGACAGGGGTTCAATTATGGCTACACCTTC CASSALGQGFNYGYTF
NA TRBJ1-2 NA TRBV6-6 TGTGCCAGCAGTTCCCCCCCCGGGAGCTACACCTTC CASSSPPGSYTF
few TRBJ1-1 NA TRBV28 TGTGCCAGCAGTTTATCGGGACAATACACTGAAGCTTTCTTT CASSLSGQYTEAFF
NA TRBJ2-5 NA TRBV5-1 TGCGCCAGCAGCTTGGTCGGGGTGTCGGGGGAGACCCAGTACTTC CASSLVGVSGETQYF
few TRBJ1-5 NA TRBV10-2 TGCGCCAGCAGTGAGTACTTGAGCAATCAGCCCCAGCATTTT CASSEYLSNQPQHF
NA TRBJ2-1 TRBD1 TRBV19 TGTGCCAGTAGTACCCAGGGGGCTGATTTTCATGAGCAGTTCTTC CASSTQGADFHEQFF
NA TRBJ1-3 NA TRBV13 TGTGCCAGCAGCTCCTACAACAGGCTCTCTGGAAACACCATATATTTT CASSSYNRLSGNTIYF
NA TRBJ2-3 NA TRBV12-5 TGTGCTAGTGGTTTGGTAGGGGGGGGGATTAATACGCAGTATTTT CASGLVGGGINTQYF
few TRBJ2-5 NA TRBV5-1 TGCGCCAGCAGCTTGGTCGAGGGCGAGACCCAGTACTTC CASSLVEGETQYF
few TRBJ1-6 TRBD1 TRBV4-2 TGTGCCAGCAGCCAAGAGGGGGACAGGGGGATAACACCCCTCCACTTT CASSQEGDRGITPLHF
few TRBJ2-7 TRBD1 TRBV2 TGTGCCAGCAGTGAAGGACAGGGGGCATTCGAGCAGTACTTC CASSEGQGAFEQYF
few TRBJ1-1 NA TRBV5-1 TGCGCCAGCCGACCTCAGGGTTGGGACACTGAAGCTTTCTTT CASRPQGWDTEAFF